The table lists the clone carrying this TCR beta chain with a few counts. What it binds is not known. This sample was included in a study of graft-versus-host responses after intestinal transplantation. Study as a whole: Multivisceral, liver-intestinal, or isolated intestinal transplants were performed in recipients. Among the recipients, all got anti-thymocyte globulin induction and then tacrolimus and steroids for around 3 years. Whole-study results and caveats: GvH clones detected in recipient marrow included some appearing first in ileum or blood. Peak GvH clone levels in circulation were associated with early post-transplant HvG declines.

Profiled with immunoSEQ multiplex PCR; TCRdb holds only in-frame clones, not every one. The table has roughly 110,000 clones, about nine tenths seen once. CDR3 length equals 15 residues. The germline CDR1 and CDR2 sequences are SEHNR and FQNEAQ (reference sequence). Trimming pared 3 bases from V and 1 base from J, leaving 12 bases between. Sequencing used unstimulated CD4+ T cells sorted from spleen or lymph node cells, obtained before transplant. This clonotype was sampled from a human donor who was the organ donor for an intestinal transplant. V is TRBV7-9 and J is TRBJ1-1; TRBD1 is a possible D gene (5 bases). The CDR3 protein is CASSFTQGANTEAFF. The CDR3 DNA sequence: TGTGCCAGCAGCTTCACTCAGGGAGCGAACACTGAAGCTTTCTTT.